In this sample, the clone carrying this TCR beta chain turned up a few times. No antigen is known for it. The data were taken from a study of cytomegalovirus exposure and HLA in healthy donors. Study outcomes and limitations: Earlier analysis yielded a pattern in which most TCR beta V segments were productive about 87% or about 30% of the time.

CDR1 and CDR2 (germline): SGHNT, YENEEA. J lost 7 bases, V lost 5 bases, and 9 bases had no gene match. The CDR3 has 14 residues. PCR was performed using 60 Vbeta and 13 Jbeta primers. Sequenced by immunoSEQ multiplex PCR; TCRdb stores in-frame clones only, minus some. This sample carries some 83,000 clones, about four fifths of them seen once, and the ten largest clones take 3.5% to 5%. The sample taken for sequencing was PBMCs. The TCR sequence derives from a man in his sixties in good health and CMV-seronegative. This chain connects TRBV11-3 to TRBJ2-3, with 7 positions matching TRBD2. The CDR3 nucleotides read TGTGCCAGCAGCCAGCGAAGCGGGGCGAATACGCAGTATTTT. Translation: CASSQRSGANTQYF.